The 15 T cell receptor beta chains in this list originate from one sample, sequenced in a study of blood T cell repertoires in COVID-19. Clones were sequenced by immunoSEQ multiplex PCR, and TCRdb holds only the in-frame ones, with some missing. Among some 200,000 clones listed, more than 75% were seen once. What was sequenced was peripheral blood. These receptors were collected from an elderly man with acute or convalescent COVID-19.

V and J are TRBV3-1 (or the pseudogene TRBV3-2) and TRBJ1-5; unclear D gene. The germline CDR1 and CDR2 sequences are LGHDT and YNNKEL (reference sequence). The CDR3 contains 17 residues. Between the trimmed V and J ends, which lost 4 bases and 4 bases, there was a span of 20 bases. The CDR3 DNA is TGTGCCAGCAGCCCCCAGGCTGGTCTCCTGATAAATCAGCCCCAGCATTTT. Translating gives CASSPQAGLLINQPQHF.

The chain employs TRBV7-2 and TRBJ2-1, with TRBD2 matching 12 bases. Germline trimming cut 2 bases from V and 7 bases from J; bases unmatched to any gene: 3. CDR1 is SGHTA and CDR2 is FQGNSA in the germline V gene. This CDR3 spans 15 amino acids. The DNA of the CDR3 is TGTGCCAGCAGCTTACTAGCGGGAGGGGCGAATGAGCAGTTCTTC. This gives the protein CASSLLAGGANEQFF.

V usage is TRBV6-2 or TRBV6-3 and J usage is TRBJ2-2; D might be TRBD2 (5 bases). There are 15 residues in the CDR3. Germline V gene data show CDR1 as MNHEY and CDR2 as SVGEGT. V lost 4 bases to trimming and J lost 1 base, with 10 bases between them. The CDR3: CASSFLGLNTGELFF. DNA for the CDR3: TGTGCCAGCAGTTTTTTAGGACTGAACACCGGGGAGCTGTTTTTT.

This chain joins TRBV27 and TRBJ2-3; 12 nucleotides align to TRBD2. Trimming removed 5 bases from V and 5 bases from J; junction bases left unmatched: 11. This CDR3 has 17 amino acids. Germline V gives CDR1 MNHEY, CDR2 SMNVEV (reference sequence). The CDR3 reads CASSRKLAGGIVDTQYF. The CDR3 DNA reads as TGTGCCAGCAGTCGAAAGCTAGCGGGAGGGATAGTAGATACGCAGTATTTT.

V and J are TRBV7-2 and TRBJ2-3; maybe TRBD1 (6 bases). The CDR3 spans 15 residues. CDR1 is SGHTA, CDR2 FQGNSA, per germline. The germline V and J ends were trimmed by 5 bases and 3 bases, with 15 bases remaining between them. CDR3 sequence: CASSREQGLTDTQYF. The CDR3, as DNA: TGTGCCAGCAGCCGTGAACAGGGTTTAACAGATACGCAGTATTTT.

The chain uses TRBV19 and TRBJ1-5; D gene uncertain. CDR1 is LNHDA and CDR2 is SQIVND in the germline V gene (reference sequence). This CDR3 spans 17 amino acids. The V end lost 4 bases, the J end lost 0 bases, and 16 bases lay between the germline ends. CDR3 loop: CASSTERSVFSNQPQHF. The CDR3 DNA follows: TGTGCCAGTAGTACTGAACGGAGCGTCTTTAGCAATCAGCCCCAGCATTTT.

The rearrangement uses TRBV28 and TRBJ1-4; 7 nucleotides line up with TRBD1. Per germline, CDR1 MDHEN and CDR2 SYDVKM. J was trimmed by 10 bases and V by 5 bases; bases with no gene match: 16. The CDR3 length is 16 residues. The CDR3 here is CASSAVTGPGPGKLFF. CDR3 nucleotides: TGTGCCAGCAGTGCCGTGACAGGGCCTGGGCCCGGAAAACTGTTTTTT.

This clone was counted between two and nine times. The V call is TRBV7-9, the J call TRBJ2-3; 14 bases agree with TRBD2. This CDR3 contains 19 residues. V lost 5 bases to trimming and J lost 0 bases; unmatched junction nucleotides: 10. Germline V gives CDR1 SEHNR, CDR2 FQNEAQ (reference sequence). The CDR3 sequence is CASSGTGTSGRYSTDTQYF. CDR3 DNA sequence: TGTGCCAGCAGCGGAACCGGGACTAGCGGGAGATACAGCACAGATACGCAGTATTTT.

The gene calls are TRBV6-1 and TRBJ2-2; 11 bases match TRBD2. This CDR3 has 16 residues. Germline V gives CDR1 MNHNS, CDR2 SASEGT. The J segment lost 3 bases and the V segment lost 4 bases, leaving 4 bases of the junction unmatched. The CDR3 spells CASSVKLAGDTGELFF. The DNA for the CDR3 is TGTGCCAGCAGTGTAAAACTAGCGGGAGACACCGGGGAGCTGTTTTTT.

The rearrangement links TRBV6-1 to TRBJ2-1; the D gene is possibly TRBD1 (5 bases). Germline lookup yields CDR1 MNHNS and CDR2 SASEGT. The CDR3 loop spans 16 amino acids. Trimming pared 4 bases from V and 1 base from J, leaving 14 bases between. DNA of the CDR3: TGTGCCAGCAGTGGGGTAGGGGTAGGGTCCTACAATGAGCAGTTCTTC. Protein product: CASSGVGVGSYNEQFF.

V gene TRBV2 combines with J gene TRBJ2-3; TRBD2 matches at 9 bases. Germline CDR1 SNHLY, CDR2 FYNNEI. This CDR3 contains 16 residues. The J segment lost 1 base and the V segment lost 6 bases, leaving 8 bases of the junction unmatched. CDR3 DNA: TGTGCCAGCAGGGCCCATCGGACTAGCGGCACAGATACGCAGTATTTT. The encoded protein is CASRAHRTSGTDTQYF.

The chain carries TRBV5-1 and TRBJ2-3; 10 nucleotides align to TRBD2. This CDR3 contains 18 residues. Germline trimming cut 0 bases from V and 1 base from J; bases unmatched to any gene: 8. The germline CDR1 and CDR2 sequences are SGHRS and YFSETQ. The CDR3 bases are TGCGCCAGCAGCTTGGGGATAGGACTAGCGGAAGGCACAGATACGCAGTATTTT. Its translation: CASSLGIGLAEGTDTQYF. Based on the CDR3 plus reference TRBV5-1 and TRBJ2-3, the full variable domain is KAGVTQTPRYLIKTRGQQVTLSCSPISGHRSVSWYQQTPGQGLQFLFEYFSETQRNKGNFPGRFSGRQFSNSRSEMNVSTLELGDSALYLCASSLGIGLAEGTDTQYFGPGTRLTVL.

The chain uses TRBV18 and TRBJ1-1, with D tentatively TRBD1 (6 bases). This CDR3 spans 15 amino acids. The V gene's germline CDR1 is KGHSH and CDR2 LQKENI. V was cut by 2 bases and J by 2 bases, with 12 bases left in between. Here the CDR3 reads CASSPGTLTNTEAFF. The CDR3, as DNA: TGTGCCAGCTCACCAGGGACACTCACTAACACTGAAGCTTTCTTT.

The gene calls are TRBV12-3 or TRBV12-4 and TRBJ1-5; D might be TRBD1 (6 bases). CDR3 size: 13 residues. V lost 1 base to trimming and J lost 8 bases, with 9 bases between them. The chain's CDR3 is CASSLDREKPQHF. Here the CDR3 DNA reads TGTGCCAGCAGTTTAGACAGGGAGAAGCCCCAGCATTTT.

The gene calls are TRBV7-2 and TRBJ2-2; 14 bases fit TRBD2. This CDR3 is built from 17 residues. The trim removed 6 bases at V and 1 base at J, leaving 4 bases unmatched. Germline V gene data show CDR1 as SGHTA and CDR2 as FQGNSA. Written as DNA, the CDR3 is TGTGCCAGCAGGACTAGCGGGAGGGGTTTGAACACCGGGGAGCTGTTTTTT. As protein: CASRTSGRGLNTGELFF.